Below are 19 T cell receptor beta chains sequenced from a single sample in a study of shared clonotypes between healthy human individuals. Profiled with immunoSEQ multiplex PCR; TCRdb holds only in-frame clones, not every one. This sample has some 510,000 clones, with 60% to 85% found just once. Material: PBMCs. The receptor source for this set is a woman between 40 and 50 years old in good health. Some clones in this sample may be carry-over from other donors' samples.

The chain combines TRBV7-6 with TRBJ2-1, with unresolved D. Germline V gene lookup returns CDR1 SGHVS and CDR2 FNYEAQ. This CDR3 contains 15 residues. Trimming removed 4 bases from V and 1 base from J, with 11 bases in between. The CDR3 loop is CASSSTQHSYNEQFF. The CDR3 nucleotides read TGTGCCAGCAGCTCGACCCAGCATTCCTACAATGAGCAGTTCTTC.

This chain links TRBV7-8 with TRBJ2-1; 10 nucleotides align to TRBD2. CDR3 length: 15 residues. V shed 6 bases and J 7 bases; nucleotides not matched to a gene: 9. Germline lookup yields CDR1 SGHVS and CDR2 FQNEAQ. This CDR3 reads CASRQTSGRMNEQFF. CDR3 nucleotides: TGTGCCAGCAGACAGACTAGCGGGCGGATGAATGAGCAGTTCTTC.

The chain couples TRBV5-6 to TRBJ1-3; 7 positions match TRBD1. Germline CDR1 and CDR2: SGHDT and YYEEEE. The CDR3 is 16 residues long. Trimming cost V 2 bases and J 4 bases; bases outside gene matches: 9. The CDR3 sequence is CASSLPGQNVGNTIYF. The CDR3, as DNA: TGTGCCAGCAGCTTACCGGGACAGAATGTAGGAAACACCATATATTTT.

The rearrangement links TRBV2 to TRBJ2-2; maybe TRBD2 (6 bases). Per germline, CDR1 SNHLY and CDR2 FYNNEI. V dropped 3 bases and J dropped 0 bases, with 11 bases sitting between them. The CDR3 consists of 16 residues. The CDR3 DNA reads TGTGCCAGCAGTGACCCGGGAGCCCCGAACACCGGGGAGCTGTTTTTT. Its translation: CASSDPGAPNTGELFF.

The chain is built from TRBV2 and TRBJ1-2, with a tentative D call TRBD1 (6 bases). With 7 bases removed from V and 7 bases from J, the gap between germline ends came to 19 bases. The CDR3 runs 14 residues. Per germline, CDR1 SNHLY and CDR2 FYNNEI. DNA of the CDR3: TGTGCCAGCACCATACAGGGTCAGGCGGTTGGCTACACCTTC. Its translation is CASTIQGQAVGYTF. Based on the CDR3 plus reference TRBV2 and TRBJ1-2, the full variable domain is EPEVTQTPSHQVTQMGQEVILRCVPISNHLYFYWYRQILGQKVEFLVSFYNNEISEKSEIFDDQFSVERPDGSNFTLKIRSTKLEDSAMYFCASTIQGQAVGYTFGSGTRLTVV.

V is TRBV7-2 and J is TRBJ2-7; TRBD2 agrees at 9 bases. Per the germline V gene, CDR1 is SGHTA and CDR2 is FQGNSA. The length of the CDR3 is 16 residues. Trimming removed 0 bases from V and 3 bases from J; junction bases left unmatched: 6. The CDR3 is CASSLARLAEIYEQYF. The DNA for the CDR3 is TGTGCCAGCAGCTTAGCCCGACTAGCGGAAATCTACGAGCAGTACTTC.

This chain links TRBV6-6 with TRBJ1-4; D not certain. The V gene lost 2 bases and the J gene lost 6 bases, with 10 bases spanning the gap. Germline assignment: CDR1 MNHNY and CDR2 SVGAGI (reference sequence). The CDR3 runs to 14 residues. CDR3 nucleotide sequence: TGTGCCAGCAGTTACGTGGGTTCGGATGAAAAACTGTTTTTT. Residues: CASSYVGSDEKLFF.

The chain joins TRBV5-6 to TRBJ1-4, with 9 bases aligning to TRBD1. The CDR3 covers 14 residues. Germline V lookup: CDR1 SGHDT, CDR2 YYEEEE. J lost 10 bases, V lost 0 bases, and 4 bases had no gene match. The CDR3: CASSLAGQGGKLFF. The CDR3 bases are TGTGCCAGCAGCTTGGCGGGACAGGGAGGAAAACTGTTTTTT.

The chain recombines TRBV19 with TRBJ2-5; TRBD2 is a possible D gene (5 bases). V was pared by 3 bases and J by 4 bases, with 12 bases between. The germline V gene has CDR1 LNHDA and CDR2 SQIVND (reference sequence). The CDR3 extends over 14 amino acids. The CDR3: CASSIEGVGETQYF. The CDR3 region has the DNA TGTGCCAGTAGTATCGAGGGAGTCGGAGAGACCCAGTACTTC.

Of note for this clone: It may be a read error: a sequence one base away is much more abundant. This chain connects TRBV9 to TRBJ2-3; the D is unclear. Germline V gene sequence: CDR1 SGDLS, CDR2 YYNGEE. The CDR3 consists of 12 residues. V was shortened by 0 bases and J by 5 bases, with 4 bases between the two germline ends. CDR3 DNA sequence: TGTGCCAGCAGCGTAGTGGGAGATACGCAGTATTTT. Its translation: CASSVVGDTQYF.

This clone has only a few counts. The J gene is TRBJ1-4, the V gene TRBV7-9, with no clear D. Germline V CDR1 and CDR2: SEHNR, FQNEAQ (reference sequence). The CDR3 totals 13 residues. V lost 5 bases, J lost 12 bases, and 16 bases lay in between. The CDR3 nucleotides read TGTGCCAGCAGCCTCAATGGAGGGCGGGAACTGTTTTTT. Its protein product is CASSLNGGRELFF.

The gene calls are TRBV6-4 and TRBJ2-7; D unresolved. Trimming took off 8 bases at V and 3 bases at J, with 11 bases between the two ends. The CDR3 is made up of 12 amino acids. Germline CDR1 reads MRHNA; CDR2 reads SNTAGT. The CDR3 DNA is TGTGCCAGCCTTCACGGATACTACGAGCAGTACTTC. Its protein is CASLHGYYEQYF.

CDR3 sequence reads: CASSQTGTNTGELFF. CDR3 coding DNA: TGTGCCAGCAGCCAAACCGGGACCAACACCGGGGAGCTGTTTTTT. The chain is built from TRBV7-2 and TRBJ2-2; TRBD1 or TRBD2 may be the D gene (5 bases each). Trimming took off 5 bases at V and 2 bases at J, with 12 bases between the two ends. This CDR3 region has 15 residues. In germline, CDR1 is SGHTA, CDR2 FQGNSA.

This sequence joins TRBV15 and TRBJ2-1; TRBD2 might be the D (5 bases). V was clipped by 0 bases and J by 7 bases, with 16 bases between them. The CDR3 is 16 amino acids. Germline V gives CDR1 LNHNV, CDR2 YYDKDF (reference sequence). CDR3 in DNA: TGTGCCACCAGCAGAGAATACCCCTCGGGCGGGAATGAGCAGTTCTTC. Translation gives CATSREYPSGGNEQFF.

The rearrangement uses TRBV7-9 and TRBJ2-7, with 15 positions matching TRBD2. V lost 8 bases to trimming and J lost 3 bases; unmatched junction nucleotides: 17. The CDR3 is made up of 19 amino acids. Germline V lookup: CDR1 SEHNR, CDR2 FQNEAQ (reference sequence). The CDR3 region has the DNA TGTGCCAGCCAAAAGCTTCCGGGGACTAGCGGGAGGCCCCACTACGAGCAGTACTTC. Amino acid sequence: CASQKLPGTSGRPHYEQYF.

The DNA for the CDR3 is TGTGCCAGCAGCGCCGGGGACACCTCCTACGAGCAGTACTTC. Protein: CASSAGDTSYEQYF. The gene calls are TRBV9 and TRBJ2-7, with D maybe TRBD1 (6 bases). The V gene lost 3 bases and the J gene lost 0 bases, with 10 bases spanning the gap. The CDR3 is 14 residues long. CDR1 and CDR2 (germline): SGDLS, YYNGEE.

This chain joins TRBV19 and TRBJ2-2; TRBD2 agrees at 7 bases. This CDR3 region has 14 residues. V shed 5 bases and J 3 bases; nucleotides not matched to a gene: 3. Germline V CDR1 and CDR2: LNHDA, SQIVND (reference sequence). The chain's CDR3 is CASSPGRDTGELFF. CDR3 in DNA: TGTGCCAGTAGTCCAGGGAGGGACACCGGGGAGCTGTTTTTT.

V and J are TRBV6-4 and TRBJ2-1; 13 bases match TRBD2. Germline values: CDR1 MRHNA, CDR2 SNTAGT. CDR3 length: 17 residues. V shed 4 bases and J 3 bases; nucleotides not matched to a gene: 6. The CDR3 protein is CASSGRLAGGLYNEQFF. The CDR3 DNA reads TGTGCCAGCAGTGGGAGACTAGCGGGAGGCCTCTACAATGAGCAGTTCTTC.

This chain joins TRBV7-6 and TRBJ1-1; tentatively, D is TRBD1 (6 bases). There are 16 residues in the CDR3. Germline V lookup: CDR1 SGHVS, CDR2 FNYEAQ. With 4 bases removed from V and 0 bases from J, the gap between germline ends came to 15 bases. In DNA form, the CDR3 reads TGTGCCAGCAGCTCCTACCGCGGACAGATGAACACTGAAGCTTTCTTT. It specifies CASSSYRGQMNTEAFF.